The T cell receptor (beta chain) described here comes from a study of shared clonotypes between healthy human individuals. Naivety among CD8 cells was defined by CD45RO negativity and positive CCR7 selection, thereby excluding terminally differentiated effector memory CD45RA+ cells. Adult Caucasians living in Nashville, Tennessee made up all of the donors. This table comes from immunoSEQ multiplex PCR, and its TCRdb copy is limited to in-frame clones, with some not included. The data show about 2,200,000 clones, approximately 94% seen once. There are 14 residues in the CDR3. Trimming shortened V by 5 bases and J by 5 bases, and 14 bases separated the two germline ends. Germline V gives CDR1 SGHTA, CDR2 FQGNSA.

Sequenced sample: naive CD8+ T cells from PBMCs. The chain couples TRBV7-2 to TRBJ2-3, with D uncertain. The source of this sequence is a young man in good health. Some clones in this sample may be carry-over from other donors' samples. CDR3 bases: TGTGCCAGCAGCCCCAGATCAAAGGGAGATACGCAGTATTTT. Amino acid sequence: CASSPRSKGDTQYF.